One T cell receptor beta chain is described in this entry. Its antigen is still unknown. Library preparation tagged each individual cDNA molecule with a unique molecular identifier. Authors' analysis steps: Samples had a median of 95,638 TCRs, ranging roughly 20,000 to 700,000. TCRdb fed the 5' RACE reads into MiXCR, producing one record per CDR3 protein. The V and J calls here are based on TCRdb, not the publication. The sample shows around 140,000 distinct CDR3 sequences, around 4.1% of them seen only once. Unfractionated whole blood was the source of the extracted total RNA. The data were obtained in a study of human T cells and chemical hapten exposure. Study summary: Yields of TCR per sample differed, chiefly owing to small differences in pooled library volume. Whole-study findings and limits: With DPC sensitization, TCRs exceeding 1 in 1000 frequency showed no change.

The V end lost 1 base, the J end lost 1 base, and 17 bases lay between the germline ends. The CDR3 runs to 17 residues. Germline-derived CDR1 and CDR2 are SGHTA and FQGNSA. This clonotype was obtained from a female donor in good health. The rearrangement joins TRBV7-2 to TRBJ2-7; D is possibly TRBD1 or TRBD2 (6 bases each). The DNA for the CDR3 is TGTGCCAGCAGCTTAGGTTTTGGGGGGCGGAGTTCCTACGAGCAGTACTTC. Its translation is CASSLGFGGRSSYEQYF.